This TCR beta chain was captured in a study of blood T cells in healthy people across ages (dated by TCRdb to about 2015). Study-wide context: In model experiments, roughly one uniquely barcoded TCR beta cDNA molecule per two T cells was captured by template switching. To track age-related changes in TCR beta repertoire diversity, the study relied on deep sequencing normalized with unique cDNA molecular identifiers. Donors were grouped into four age groups: young (average approximately 15 years), middle-aged (under 40), aged (62) and long-lived (just over 80). To avoid experimental bias, donors of different ages were spread randomly across the sequencing lanes. For two donors (one aged 18 to 29 and one aged 80 or older), the study analyzed two additional independent replicas of 1 million unique cDNA reads from the same blood draw. Summary of the overall study and its limitations: The long-lived group showed more naive CD4+ T cells, fewer expanded clones and increased TCR diversity than the aged group, suggesting age selection. Total diversity estimates from one million sequenced T cells were considered lower bounds and underestimates. Donor CMV infection status was unknown, potentially confounding age-related changes in expanded clonotypes. Since profiling was done on bulk unsorted PBMCs, naive and antigen-experienced compartments could not be conclusively compared. As age increased, observed TCR beta diversity per million T cells dropped in a roughly linear way, and a significant reduction was already evident by age roughly 36. There was a strong correlation between observed TCR beta diversity and the percentage of naive T cells measured by flow cytometry.

The sample holds a few counts of this clonotype. Its binding antigen is unknown. Base qualities are missing; no much larger clone stands one base away. The library was produced with 5' RACE. Sequencing was carried out with an Illumina HiSeq 2500. A second PCR of about 7 to 12 cycles was run with a J-beta primer mix and a sample-barcoded 5' primer. Each TCR beta cDNA molecule received a unique molecular identifier from a template-switch 5' adaptor carrying 12 random nucleotides. Each sample yielded at least 2.5 million CDR3-containing paired-end reads. First-strand cDNA was synthesized from all RNA with the Mint cDNA synthesis kit, primed by a TRBC-specific oligonucleotide. Following uracil-DNA glycosylase treatment, a first 18-cycle PCR with universal primers M1SS and BC2_uni_R was performed on all cDNA. Processing in the source paper ran as follows. Each sample was normalized by randomly selecting 1 million high-quality reads, each carrying a distinct molecular identifier. Reads sharing molecular identifiers were discarded rather than binned into consensus sequences. MiTCR, run with a Q25 quality threshold and the strictest error-elimination algorithm, handled CDR3 identification, clonotype clustering and error correction. A nonparametric unseen species model using Euler transformation provided a lower-bound estimate of total TCR beta diversity. TCRdb reworked the public reads: Q25 trimming with fastp, MiXCR clone assembly, productive beta chains retained. All rows with the same CDR3 protein become a single entry with the most common DNA and genes. TCRdb, rather than the study authors, made the V and J calls. The sample records 1.5 million to 2 million distinct CDR3 sequences, around 35% of which are singletons. About 11% of the sample rests with the top ten.

CDR1 and CDR2, per the germline V gene (reference sequence), are DFQATT and SNEGSKA. The CDR3 sequence holds 15 residues, the cysteine and phenylalanine included. The read is trimmed to its CDR3 DNA, 45 bases read in frame from base 1. Unmatched junction bases come to 5, with V trimmed by 0 bases and J by 2 bases. The donors were roughly 40 Caucasian individuals from Russia, aged 6 to 90 years, who were systemically healthy. Each donor gave approximately 9.4 milliliters of peripheral blood, drawn into EDTA-treated Vacutainer tubes. Ficoll-Paque density-gradient centrifugation was used to isolate PBMCs, with at least 7 million per sample. Trizol reagent was used to extract total RNA from the PBMCs, yielding at least 5.5 micrograms per sample. The percentages of naive CD45RAhigh/CD27high T cells were determined by flow cytometry on a PBMC aliquot from every donor.

The TCR comes from a woman younger than 45 in good health. Here the chain combines TRBV20-1 and TRBJ2-3, and TRBD2 aligns with 7 junction nucleotides. The sample taken for sequencing was blood. DNA sequence: TGCAGTGCTAGAGATCCTAGCGGAGCCACAGATACGCAGTATTTT. This sequence encodes CSARDPSGATDTQYF.